This is a list of T cell receptor beta chains from one sample in a study of cytomegalovirus exposure and HLA in healthy donors. Generated by immunoSEQ multiplex PCR, the TCRdb table keeps only in-frame clones and is missing some. Among some 170,000 clones listed, roughly four fifths were seen once. The sequenced sample consisted of PBMCs. These receptors were obtained from a man aged 50-60 years in good health and CMV-seropositive. CDR3s include the opening cysteine and the closing phenylalanine or tryptophan. Each record gives: V gene, D gene, CDR3 protein. D genes are given only for firm matches.

TRBV7-9,NA,CASSLAGADYNEQFF
TRBV30,TRBD1,CAWRATWTGDEKLFF
TRBV29-1,NA,CSVAADSYEQYF
TRBV27,TRBD2,CASSLIRGGSGELFF
TRBV7-7,TRBD2,CARRWEGSYEQYF
TRBV28,NA,CASSNPREQYF
TRBV28,TRBD1,CASSFDRGRHGYTF
TRBV27,TRBD1,CASGQGGGELFF
TRBV2,TRBD1,CASSAGTGSYNEQFF
TRBV5-1,TRBD2,CASSHQPGLTNEQFF
TRBV28,TRBD1,CASTPGQGKTYEQYF
TRBV12-1,NA,CASSNAGTGGPEQYF
TRBV6-1,TRBD2,CASSDLAGGSTDTQYF
TRBV6-6,NA,CASSYSRGASNQPQHF
TRBV28,TRBD2,CASSLSPSSGGAYNEQFF
TRBV5-1,NA,CASSSQGSGANVLTF
TRBV5-4,NA,CASSPTGDPYNEQFF
TRBV5-1,TRBD1,CASSLGGGQGAPFF
TRBV29-1,TRBD2,CSVEGSSGGLETQYF
TRBV30,TRBD1,CAWRSTGGNTGELFF
TRBV9,TRBD2,CASSVKAGGPYEQYF
TRBV13,TRBD2,CASSLGGGGGAGTDTQYF
TRBV11-3,NA,CASSLDSTSGAYEQYF
TRBV27,TRBD1,CASSDRDSNSPLHF
TRBV28,TRBD2,CASSWETSGTDTQYF
TRBV7-2,TRBD2,CASSYTGTSSHNEQFF
TRBV28,NA,CASSPGSETQGRGYTF
TRBV10-3,TRBD1,CAISEGGTGTGSQETQYF
TRBV30,NA,CAWSFGYEQYF
TRBV6-5,NA,CASSYSAGINNSPLHF
TRBV5-1,TRBD1,CASSLERTGGIGYTF
TRBV28,TRBD1,CASSPPQGAPSTDTQYF
TRBV18,TRBD2,CASSPPGLAGDTDTQYF
TRBV30,TRBD1,CAWSNGTGGFYGYTF
TRBV10-3,TRBD1,CAIGRDRGNNEQFF
TRBV11-2,TRBD1,CASSPGQGAYSYNEQFF
TRBV28,NA,CASSRGIEAFF
TRBV28,NA,CASSFGYGYTF
TRBV5-6,NA,CASSRPGYSDEKLFF
TRBV2,NA,CASNSGAVADTQYF
TRBV4-1,NA,CASSQARVNGELFF
TRBV2,NA,CASREDGGPYEQYF
TRBV15,NA,CATSRESTGPYEQYF
TRBV7-9,NA,CASSFSDNEKLFF
TRBV19,NA,CASSIQAENQETQYF
TRBV28,TRBD1,CASSLRFFGDRTNTGELFF
TRBV10-3,TRBD2,CAIRTSGGITDTQYF
TRBV29-1,NA,CSVQYPTGSHEQYF
TRBV11-2,NA,CASSLLAGLWAEQFF
TRBV7-8,NA,CASSPVSGQFNTEAFF
TRBV7-9,TRBD2,CASSLGREGRARDEQFF
TRBV6-1,NA,CASSESRGFDEQYF
TRBV6-5,TRBD2,CASSRSGNYEQYF
TRBV28,TRBD1,CASSITGDSYGYTF
TRBV5-6,TRBD2,CASSTGLVGYNEQFF
TRBV11-1,TRBD2,CASSITSGGAPYQETQYF
TRBV29-1,NA,CSVDTPGANVLTF
TRBV5-1,NA,CASSPSQETQYF
TRBV5-1,NA,CASSQDQGHTEAFF